This T cell receptor beta chain was profiled in a study of blood T cell repertoires in COVID-19 (dated by TCRdb to 2020 to 2021). Context from the whole study: Collaborator samples came from the United States, Italy and Spain and covered acute and convalescent phases of COVID-19. The material from the prospective study consisted of cDNA or gDNA derived from T cells, B-cell-depleted T cells, or PBMCs. Subjects who had been exposed to COVID-19, were actively infected with it, or had recovered from it provided the deeply sampled blood TCRbeta repertoires that made up the dataset. The repertoires were made available in a free public database intended to serve as a resource for research on the immune response to SARS-CoV-2. Samples came from the ongoing ImmuneRACE study (first 160 participants) plus 1,254 subjects from 6 global collaborators. A de-identified subject ID, COVID-19 status, age in years and sex were almost always included in the sample metadata. HLA class I and class II types, where available, came from metadata supplied by the sample provider rather than from assay-based typing.

The collaborating institutions used their own protocols to collect whole blood in K2EDTA tubes. Collaborator samples were shipped for TCRbeta analysis as frozen whole blood, isolated PBMCs, or DNA extracted from either sample type. Results the study describes overall, beyond this receptor: How much clinical and demographic metadata was included differed by source and by participant, and the metadata was provided uncurated.

TCRbeta CDR3 regions were amplified from genomic DNA by means of the immunoSEQ Assay, a bias-controlled multiplex PCR. Concerning the study's data processing: Within the assay, amplification of reference gene primers was used to estimate how many nucleated cells each sample contained. To quantify the absolute abundance of each unique TCRbeta CDR3 rearrangement, sequence reads were collapsed and filtered. For each sample, productive Simpson clonality was calculated as the square root of Simpson's diversity index over productive rearrangements. TCRdb re-hosts the immuneACCESS table, in-frame sequences only. Its copies lack some clones; in the studies checked, an unresolved V gene accounts for under half of them, and the cause for the rest is not known. D and trimming come from the DNA, and the V and J calls and clone size come from that table. The sample includes 190,000 or so clones, with roughly nine tenths observed a single time. The ten largest account for 0.7% to 0.8% of the sample.

From cysteine to phenylalanine, the CDR3 is 14 amino acids long. Only the CDR3 region is kept as DNA, spanning 42 bases read in frame from base 1. CDR1 and CDR2 are read off the germline V gene as MGHDK and SYGVNS. Germline trimming amounts to 4 bases on V and 2 bases on J, with 4 as the count of junction bases outside the gene matches. As to this clone: Its antigen is not yet known. The input lacks base qualities; no much larger clone sits a single base away.

The sequenced sample consisted of peripheral blood. The V gene is TRBV25-1 and the J gene is TRBJ1-1, with TRBD1 identical over 7 junction bases. The clonotype was recovered from a woman aged 70-85 years with acute or convalescent COVID-19. The base sequence is TGTGCCAGCAGTGGTACAGGGGCCAACACTGAAGCTTTCTTT. This yields the protein CASSGTGANTEAFF.